The rows below give T cell receptor beta chains drawn from one sample of a study of identical twins. In TCRdb, the 5' RACE reads were re-called with MiXCR into one record per CDR3 protein. The sample comprises 1.5 million to 2 million distinct CDR3 sequences, under 35% of which are singletons, and about 0.25% rests with the top ten. The sequencing sample was made of cord blood. All receptors derive from a newborn girl in good health. CDR3s include the opening cysteine and the closing phenylalanine or tryptophan. Fields, in order: J gene, D gene, clone size, V gene, CDR3 DNA, CDR3 protein. A D gene is named only where the DNA matches it firmly. Clone size is not always given. Where it is, it says once, few, many or a class for expanded clones.

j_gene: TRBJ1-6; d_gene: TRBD1; abundance: many; v_gene: TRBV6-1; CDR3nt: TGTGCCAGCAGTGGGACAGGGTATAATTCACCCCTCCACTTT; CDR3aa: CASSGTGYNSPLHF
j_gene: TRBJ2-5; d_gene: -; abundance: many; v_gene: TRBV12-3/TRBV12-4; CDR3nt: TGTGCCAGCAGTTTACCTAGACTAGATTGGACCCAGTACTTC; CDR3aa: CASSLPRLDWTQYF
j_gene: TRBJ1-4; d_gene: -; abundance: -; v_gene: TRBV2; CDR3nt: TGTGCCAGCGGTGAATCGGGAAAACTGTTTTTT; CDR3aa: CASGESGKLFF
j_gene: TRBJ2-3; d_gene: -; abundance: many; v_gene: TRBV3-1; CDR3nt: TGTGCCAGCAGCCTCCTAGCGATTAGCACAGATACGCAGTATTTT; CDR3aa: CASSLLAISTDTQYF
j_gene: TRBJ2-1; d_gene: TRBD1; abundance: -; v_gene: TRBV15; CDR3nt: TGTGCCACCAGCAGGCGACAGGGGCAGTTCTTC; CDR3aa: CATSRRQGQFF
j_gene: TRBJ1-1; d_gene: TRBD1; abundance: -; v_gene: TRBV30; CDR3nt: TGTGCCCGTAGCACAGGGGGCTGGGGTCGGAACACTGAAGCTTTCTTT; CDR3aa: CARSTGGWGRNTEAFF
j_gene: TRBJ2-3; d_gene: -; abundance: few; v_gene: TRBV12-3/TRBV12-4; CDR3nt: -; CDR3aa: CASSFSVLGTDTQYF
j_gene: TRBJ2-7; d_gene: -; abundance: few; v_gene: TRBV29-1; CDR3nt: TGCAGCGTTGGCTTCGACTCCTACGAGCAGTACTTC; CDR3aa: CSVGFDSYEQYF
j_gene: TRBJ1-1; d_gene: -; abundance: few; v_gene: TRBV2; CDR3nt: TGTGCCAGCAGTGACGATCACACTGAAGCTTTCTTT; CDR3aa: CASSDDHTEAFF
j_gene: TRBJ2-7; d_gene: -; abundance: few; v_gene: TRBV28; CDR3nt: TGTGCCAGCACCGACTCGGCCCCCTACGAGCAGTACTTC; CDR3aa: CASTDSAPYEQYF
j_gene: TRBJ1-1; d_gene: -; abundance: few; v_gene: TRBV5-1; CDR3nt: TGCGCCAGCAGCTTGGAGTCAGGGGCGAACACTGAAGCTTTCTTT; CDR3aa: CASSLESGANTEAFF
j_gene: TRBJ1-6; d_gene: -; abundance: -; v_gene: TRBV28; CDR3nt: TGTGCCAGCGGTCGAGAACCACCCCTCCACTTT; CDR3aa: CASGREPPLHF
j_gene: TRBJ2-3; d_gene: -; abundance: few; v_gene: TRBV18; CDR3nt: TGTGCCAGCTCACCAGACAGGACGGTAGATACGCAGTATTTT; CDR3aa: CASSPDRTVDTQYF
j_gene: TRBJ2-7; d_gene: TRBD1; abundance: -; v_gene: TRBV5-5; CDR3nt: TGTGCCAGCAGCCCCACCCCGGGACAGAGTTACGAGCAGTACTTC; CDR3aa: CASSPTPGQSYEQYF